This T cell receptor beta chain was documented in a study of technical replicates of blood from several donors. TCRdb's table, derived via immunoSEQ multiplex PCR, lists solely in-frame clones and lacks some. The sample lists tens of thousands of clones; 96% were seen once. This sequence originates from a human donor in good health. Sequences were obtained from T cells isolated from PBMCs.

The CDR3 DNA reads TGTGCCAGCAGCCCCACTAGCGGGAGCCCCGAGCAGTACTTC. As protein: CASSPTSGSPEQYF. This rearrangement joins TRBV14 to TRBJ2-7, with TRBD2 matching 11 bases. Trimming took 4 bases from V and 6 from J; bases not matched to a gene: 5. This CDR3 has 14 residues. Germline V gives CDR1 SGHDN, CDR2 FVKESK.